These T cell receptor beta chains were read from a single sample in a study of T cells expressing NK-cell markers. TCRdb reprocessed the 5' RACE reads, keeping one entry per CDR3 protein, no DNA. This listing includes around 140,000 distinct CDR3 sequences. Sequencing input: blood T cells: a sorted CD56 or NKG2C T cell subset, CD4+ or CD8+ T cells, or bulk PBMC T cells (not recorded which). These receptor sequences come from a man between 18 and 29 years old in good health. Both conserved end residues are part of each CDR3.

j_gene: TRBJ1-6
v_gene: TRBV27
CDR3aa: CASSKPNSPLHF

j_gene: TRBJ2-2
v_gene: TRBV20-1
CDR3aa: CSADSGDTGELFF

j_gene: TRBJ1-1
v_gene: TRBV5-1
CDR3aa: CASSPKGSTEAFF

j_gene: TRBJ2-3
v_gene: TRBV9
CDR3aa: CASSVGLADPYTDTQYF

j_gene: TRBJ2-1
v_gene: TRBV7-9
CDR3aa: CASSSTGTSKSNEQFF

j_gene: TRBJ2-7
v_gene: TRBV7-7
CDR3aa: CASTWGCPYEQYF

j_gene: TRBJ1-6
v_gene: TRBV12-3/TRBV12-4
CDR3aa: CASSLVGKSPLHF

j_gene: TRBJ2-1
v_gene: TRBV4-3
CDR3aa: CASSVGVNDEQFF

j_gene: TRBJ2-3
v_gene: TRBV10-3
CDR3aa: CAISRVAGTTDTQYF

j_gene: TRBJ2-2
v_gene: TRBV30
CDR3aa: CAWSVAGGRELFF

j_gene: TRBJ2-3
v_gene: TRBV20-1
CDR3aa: CSARGPSGLAVFTDTQYF

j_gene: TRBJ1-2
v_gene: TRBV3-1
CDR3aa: CASSQDRQERFYGYTF

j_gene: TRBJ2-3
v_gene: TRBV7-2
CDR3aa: CASSPDQAQITQYF

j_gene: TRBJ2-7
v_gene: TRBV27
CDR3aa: CASSSLDRTVYEQYF

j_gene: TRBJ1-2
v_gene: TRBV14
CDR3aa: CASSLSKNYGYTF

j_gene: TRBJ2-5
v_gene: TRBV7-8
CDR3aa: CASSLALGGDYQETQYF

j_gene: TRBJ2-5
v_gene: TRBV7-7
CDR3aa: CASSSRLGLAGVGQETQYF

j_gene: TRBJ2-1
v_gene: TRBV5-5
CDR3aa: CASSLNSGRAEQFF

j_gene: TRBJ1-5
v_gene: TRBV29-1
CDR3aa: CSVSTGVGQPQHF

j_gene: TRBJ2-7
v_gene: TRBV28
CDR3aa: CASTLASDYSYEQYF

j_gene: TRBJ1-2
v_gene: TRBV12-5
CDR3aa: CASGGTGSDYGYTF

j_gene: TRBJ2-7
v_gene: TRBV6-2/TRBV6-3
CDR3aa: CASSREAEPSYEQYF

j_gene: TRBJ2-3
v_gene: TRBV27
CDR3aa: CATRGTSGSWTDTQYF

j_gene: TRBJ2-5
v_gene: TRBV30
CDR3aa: CAWSRADAETQYF

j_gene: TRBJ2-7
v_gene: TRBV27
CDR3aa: CASSSITAGDSSYEQYF

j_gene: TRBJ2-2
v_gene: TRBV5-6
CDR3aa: CASQLGTDPGELFF

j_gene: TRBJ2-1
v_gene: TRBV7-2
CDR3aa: CASSLVLAGGGEQFF

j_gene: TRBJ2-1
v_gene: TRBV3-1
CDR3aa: CASSQDLGRQMQFF

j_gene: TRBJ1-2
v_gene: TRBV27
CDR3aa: CASSLGWRELNYGYTF

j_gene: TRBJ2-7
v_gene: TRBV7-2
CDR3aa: CASRSLVAYEQYF

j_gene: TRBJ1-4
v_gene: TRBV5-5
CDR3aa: CASSLEQGGKLFF

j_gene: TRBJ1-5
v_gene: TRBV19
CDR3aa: CASSPSGGGFNQPQHF

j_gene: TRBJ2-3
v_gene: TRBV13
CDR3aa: CASSLDPDTQYF

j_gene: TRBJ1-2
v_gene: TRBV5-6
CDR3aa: CASSSGGDRGFGYGYTF

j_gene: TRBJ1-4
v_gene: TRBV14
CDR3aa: CASSLMGGTTNEKLFF

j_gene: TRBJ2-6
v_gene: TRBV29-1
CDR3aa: CSATWTGANVLTF

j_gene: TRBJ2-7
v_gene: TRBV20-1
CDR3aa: CSAYRLAGGSYEQYF

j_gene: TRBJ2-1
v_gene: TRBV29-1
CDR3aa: CSVERDARSYNEQFF

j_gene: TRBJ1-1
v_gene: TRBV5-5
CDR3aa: CASSLVGTGGPGTEAFF

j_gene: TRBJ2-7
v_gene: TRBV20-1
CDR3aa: CSARSGRDSHYEQYF

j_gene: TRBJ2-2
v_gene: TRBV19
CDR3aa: CASSLILGEGAGELFF

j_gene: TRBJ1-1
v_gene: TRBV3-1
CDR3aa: CASIPSGLRTEAFF

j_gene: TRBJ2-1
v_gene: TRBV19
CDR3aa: CASGVGGDNEQFF

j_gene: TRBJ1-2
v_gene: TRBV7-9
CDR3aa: CASSSGTLMGGGYTF

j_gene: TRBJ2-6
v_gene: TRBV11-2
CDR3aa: CASRSNTGDKSGANVLTF

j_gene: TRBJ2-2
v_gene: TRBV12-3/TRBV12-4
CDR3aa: CASSSLPPRNTGELFF

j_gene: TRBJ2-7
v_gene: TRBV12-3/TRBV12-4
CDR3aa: CASSFEVRAGVSYEQYF

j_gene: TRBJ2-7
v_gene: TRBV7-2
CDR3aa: CASSLGSGRANLYEQYF

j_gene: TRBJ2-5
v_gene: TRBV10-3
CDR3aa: CAISESGAGGETQYF

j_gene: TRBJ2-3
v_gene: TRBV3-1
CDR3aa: CASSQARGMYHTQYF

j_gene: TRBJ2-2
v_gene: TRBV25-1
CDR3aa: CATRTTGGSTGELFF

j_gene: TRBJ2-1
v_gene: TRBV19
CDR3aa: CASTQGGGTYNEQFF

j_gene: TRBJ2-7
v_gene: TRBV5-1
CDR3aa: CASRNAQGGGNYEQYF

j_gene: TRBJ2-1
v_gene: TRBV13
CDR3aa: CASSLRGRPLAQFF

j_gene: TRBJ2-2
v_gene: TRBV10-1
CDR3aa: CASSDPPQGTNTGELFF

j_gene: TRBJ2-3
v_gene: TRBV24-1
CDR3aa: CATSEGLSTDTQYF

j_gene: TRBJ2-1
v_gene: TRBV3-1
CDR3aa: CASSHAPGQAYNEQFF

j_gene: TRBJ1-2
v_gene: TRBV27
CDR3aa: CASSLSRGRGYTF

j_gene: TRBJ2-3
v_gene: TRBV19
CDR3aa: CASRGNGPTDTQYF

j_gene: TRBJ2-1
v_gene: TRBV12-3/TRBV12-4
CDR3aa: CASSLDWGSNNEQFF